These 23 T cell receptor beta chains were sequenced from one sample in a study of control samples from healthy donors and cancer patients. Measured with immunoSEQ multiplex PCR; TCRdb has only the in-frame clones, and not every one. Seen here are about 94,000 clones, 75% to 95% observed once, and the top ten hold more than 3.5%. The specimen was blood. Receptors were obtained from a woman under 30 in good health.

This chain links TRBV5-1 with TRBJ2-7; no reliable D call. V was clipped by 0 bases and J by 7 bases, with 5 bases between them. The V gene's germline CDR1 is SGHRS and CDR2 YFSETQ. The CDR3 contains 11 residues. CDR3 amino acids: CASSLGGEQYF. CDR3 nucleotides: TGCGCCAGCAGCTTGGGGGGTGAGCAGTACTTC.

The chain joins TRBV5-1 to TRBJ2-7; D uncertain. With 2 bases removed from V and 0 bases from J, the gap between germline ends came to 12 bases. This CDR3 comprises 15 residues. In germline, CDR1 is SGHRS, CDR2 YFSETQ. DNA of the CDR3: TGCGCCAGCAGCTTAGGGCACGGACCCTCCTACGAGCAGTACTTC. As protein: CASSLGHGPSYEQYF.

This chain connects TRBV19 to TRBJ2-3; unclear D gene. V dropped 3 bases and J dropped 8 bases, with 15 bases sitting between them. The germline V gene has CDR1 LNHDA and CDR2 SQIVND (reference sequence). The CDR3 has 14 amino acids. In DNA, the CDR3 is TGTGCCAGTAGTATTACGACCGATATGAGTACGCAGTATTTT. Its protein product is CASSITTDMSTQYF.

This chain links TRBV4-1 with TRBJ2-7, with D tentatively TRBD1 (5 bases). Germline V gene sequence: CDR1 MGHRA, CDR2 YSYEKL. CDR3 length equals 14 residues. Trimming pared 8 bases from V and 0 bases from J, leaving 14 bases between. CDR3 region: CASASDGASYEQYF. The CDR3 DNA reads as TGCGCCAGCGCGAGCGATGGGGCCTCCTACGAGCAGTACTTC.

This chain links TRBV15 with TRBJ1-2; D remains unclear. The CDR3 runs to 14 residues. The germline V and J ends were trimmed by 3 bases and 1 base, with 9 bases remaining between them. Germline V lookup: CDR1 LNHNV, CDR2 YYDKDF (reference sequence). CDR3 in amino acids: CATSSSLINYGYTF. CDR3 sequence (DNA): TGTGCCACCAGCAGTTCCCTAATTAACTATGGCTACACCTTC.

The chain employs TRBV5-1 and TRBJ1-2, with TRBD1 matching over 10 bases. Germline CDR1 SGHRS, CDR2 YFSETQ. Trimming at V came to 5 bases and at J to 1 base, leaving 8 bases not matched to a gene. This CDR3 is built from 16 residues. The CDR3 nucleotides are TGCGCCAGCAGACGGGACAGGGGCCTTATTAACTATGGCTACACCTTC. It specifies CASRRDRGLINYGYTF.

This chain connects TRBV14 to TRBJ1-1; 8 bases are a match to TRBD1. This CDR3 spans 16 amino acids. Trimming at V came to 2 bases and at J to 4 bases, leaving 9 bases not matched to a gene. The germline gives CDR1 SGHDN, CDR2 FVKESK. As DNA, the CDR3 is TGTGCCAGCAGCCAACATTTGGACAGGGAAATCACTGAAGCTTTCTTT. It specifies CASSQHLDREITEAFF.

V usage is TRBV27 and J usage is TRBJ1-4; 9 bases line up with TRBD1. V trimming: 3 bases; J trimming: 7 bases; junction bases outside the gene matches: 3. From germline, CDR1 is MNHEY and CDR2 SMNVEV (reference sequence). CDR3 size: 14 residues. The CDR3 protein is CASSFQGQGEKLFF. The CDR3 nucleotides are TGTGCCAGCAGTTTTCAGGGACAGGGTGAAAAACTGTTTTTT.

This sequence joins TRBV6-5 and TRBJ1-1, with D tentatively TRBD1 (5 bases). The CDR3 length is 15 residues. Germline V lookup: CDR1 MNHEY, CDR2 SVGAGI. V was clipped by 4 bases and J by 0 bases, with 12 bases between them. The CDR3 DNA reads as TGTGCCAGCAGTTTGGGGGGAGGTATGAACACTGAAGCTTTCTTT. Translation: CASSLGGGMNTEAFF.

This rearrangement joins TRBV6-1 to TRBJ1-3; 7 bases fit TRBD1. The CDR3 loop spans 15 amino acids. After removal of 1 base from V and 7 bases from J, the junction contained 7 bases not matched to a gene. Germline values: CDR1 MNHNS, CDR2 SASEGT. CDR3 region: CASSEGTGGGNTIYF. The CDR3 nucleotides read TGTGCCAGCAGTGAAGGGACAGGCGGGGGGAACACCATATATTTT.

The V call is TRBV9, the J call TRBJ1-5, with unresolved D. Germline lookup yields CDR1 SGDLS and CDR2 YYNGEE. Trimming shortened V by 0 bases and J by 4 bases, and 5 bases separated the two germline ends. This CDR3 comprises 13 residues. The CDR3 loop is CASSVARNQPQHF. The CDR3 bases are TGTGCCAGCAGCGTAGCCAGAAATCAGCCCCAGCATTTT.

The J gene is TRBJ1-1, the V gene TRBV5-1, with TRBD1 as a possible D gene (5 bases). V gave up 1 base and J gave up 3 bases, with 13 bases separating them. The CDR3 is 15 residues long. The germline gives CDR1 SGHRS, CDR2 YFSETQ. The CDR3 bases are TGCGCCAGCAGCTTGTCGGCTGGGGGAGACACTGAAGCTTTCTTT. Amino acids: CASSLSAGGDTEAFF.

This chain connects TRBV27 to TRBJ1-1; the D gene is possibly TRBD1 (6 bases). Germline V CDR1 and CDR2: MNHEY, SMNVEV (reference sequence). V shed 5 bases and J shed 3 bases, with 13 bases lying between them. The CDR3 length is 14 residues. The CDR3 spells CASSATGFYTEAFF. The CDR3 DNA is TGTGCCAGCAGTGCCACAGGGTTTTACACTGAAGCTTTCTTT.

V usage is TRBV27 and J usage is TRBJ1-2; unclear D gene. The CDR3 spans 15 residues. Germline assignment: CDR1 MNHEY and CDR2 SMNVEV (reference sequence). The V end lost 7 bases, the J end lost 4 bases, and 19 bases lay between the germline ends. The CDR3 sequence is CASTPSQRAGYGYTF. Written as DNA, the CDR3 is TGTGCCAGCACGCCCTCACAGCGGGCGGGCTATGGCTACACCTTC.

The chain recombines TRBV2 with TRBJ1-1; D remains unclear. Looked up from germline, CDR1 is SNHLY and CDR2 is FYNNEI. V was clipped by 0 bases and J by 3 bases, with 14 bases between them. The CDR3 length is 16 residues. The CDR3 loop reads CASSEAPQAVDTEAFF. DNA for the CDR3: TGTGCCAGCAGTGAAGCCCCGCAGGCGGTGGACACTGAAGCTTTCTTT.

The J gene is TRBJ1-2, the V gene TRBV13, with TRBD1 identical over 7 bases. The CDR3 totals 17 residues. The trim removed 3 bases at V and 7 bases at J, leaving 17 bases unmatched. The germline gives CDR1 PRHDT, CDR2 FYEKMQ (reference sequence). The CDR3 DNA sequence: TGTGCCAGCAGCTTTCGTGTGACAGGCGCCCCAGGGGGTGGCTACACCTTC. It encodes CASSFRVTGAPGGGYTF.

V gene TRBV6-2 or TRBV6-3 combines with J gene TRBJ1-2; TRBD1 is a possible D gene (6 bases). The V end was cut by 3 bases, the J end by 4 bases, with 15 bases between. This CDR3 contains 15 residues. The germline gives CDR1 MNHEY, CDR2 SVGEGT. CDR3: CASSYSDRRGYGYTF. CDR3 in DNA: TGTGCCAGCAGTTATTCGGACAGACGAGGCTATGGCTACACCTTC.

The rearrangement links TRBV2 to TRBJ1-2; maybe TRBD1 (5 bases). The germline V and J ends were trimmed by 5 bases and 4 bases, with 17 bases remaining between them. This CDR3 has 15 amino acids. Germline values: CDR1 SNHLY, CDR2 FYNNEI. CDR3 DNA: TGTGCCAGCAGTCACAAGATGACAGCTATCTATGGCTACACCTTC. Translated, it gives CASSHKMTAIYGYTF.

This rearrangement joins TRBV2 to TRBJ2-3; possible D gene TRBD2, 6 bases. CDR3 length equals 13 residues. From germline, CDR1 is SNHLY and CDR2 FYNNEI. V lost 6 bases and J lost 4, with 11 bases in between. This chain's CDR3 is CASRVEGPDTQYF. CDR3 sequence (DNA): TGTGCCAGCAGGGTGGAGGGGCCAGATACGCAGTATTTT.

The chain couples TRBV30 to TRBJ1-2; no reliable D call. Germline assignment: CDR1 GTSNPN and CDR2 SVGIG (reference sequence). V lost 4 bases and J lost 3, with 6 bases in between. CDR3 length equals 11 residues. In DNA form, the CDR3 reads TGTGCCTGGACAGACGACTATGGCTACACCTTC. Protein: CAWTDDYGYTF.

The rearrangement uses TRBV5-1 and TRBJ2-7; weak D call: TRBD1 (5 bases). V lost 0 bases, J lost 2 bases, and 18 bases lay in between. Germline CDR1 is SGHRS and CDR2 is YFSETQ. This CDR3 is 17 amino acids long. CDR3 bases: TGCGCCAGCAGCTTGGAGCCCCAGGGTTCGAGCACCTACGAGCAGTACTTC. Protein: CASSLEPQGSSTYEQYF.

This chain links TRBV12-3 or TRBV12-4 with TRBJ1-2; D unresolved. The CDR3 is 13 amino acids. The V end lost 3 bases, the J end lost 5 bases, and 10 bases lay between the germline ends. CDR3 residues: CASSFPVTYGYTF. CDR3 sequence (DNA): TGTGCCAGCAGTTTCCCCGTGACATATGGCTACACCTTC.

The rearrangement uses TRBV3-1 (or the pseudogene TRBV3-2) and TRBJ2-2; possible D gene TRBD2, 7 bases. The CDR3 extends over 15 amino acids. Deletions cut 8 bases from V and 3 bases from J, with 16 bases between. Germline V lookup: CDR1 LGHDT, CDR2 YNNKEL (reference sequence). Here the CDR3 reads CASRGAISDTGELFF. DNA of the CDR3: TGTGCCAGCCGGGGGGCCATAAGCGACACCGGGGAGCTGTTTTTT.